Presented here are 21 T cell receptor beta chains from one specimen sequenced in a study of chemoradiotherapy in HPV16-positive cancers. TCRdb keeps only in-frame clones here, not all; method: immunoSEQ multiplex PCR. Of under 15,000 clones in the sample, around 85% are singletons; the top ten hold approximately 1%. Sample collection occurred from a patient who underwent chemoradiotherapy. Receptors were obtained from a human donor with HPV-associated anogenital cancer.

This clone was seen a handful of times. The rearrangement joins TRBV10-3 to TRBJ1-5; 9 bases match TRBD1. Germline V gene lookup returns CDR1 ENHRY and CDR2 SYGVKD. The CDR3 has 17 residues. The V gene end was trimmed by 6 bases and the J gene end by 7 bases; junction bases not matched to a gene: 16. CDR3 DNA sequence: TGTGCCATCAGCTTACCTAGACAGGGGGAGTTTGGACAGCCCCAGCATTTT. Translated: CAISLPRQGEFGQPQHF.

This rearrangement joins TRBV6-5 to TRBJ2-1, with D possibly being TRBD2 (5 bases). Trimming stripped 6 bases from V and 8 bases from J, with 20 bases between. The CDR3 loop spans 15 amino acids. Germline CDR1 is MNHEY and CDR2 is SVGAGI. CDR3 residues: CASRKDSTSRDEQFF. The CDR3 DNA follows: TGTGCCAGCAGAAAGGACTCTACTTCTAGGGATGAGCAGTTCTTC.

The chain uses TRBV11-2 and TRBJ2-1, with D hard to call. Trimming stripped 1 base from V and 9 bases from J, with 10 bases between. There are 13 residues in the CDR3. CDR1 SGHAT and CDR2 FQNNGV come from the germline V gene. The CDR3 DNA is TGTGCCAGCAGCTTAGCGGGCCAACGTGAGCAGTTCTTC. It is translated as CASSLAGQREQFF. Full variable domain (missing parts from reference TRBV11-2 and TRBJ2-1): EAGVAQSPRYKIIEKRQSVAFWCNPISGHATLYWYQQILGQGPKLLIQFQNNGVVDDSQLPKDRFSAERLKGVDSTLKIQPAKLEDSAVYLCASSLAGQREQFFGPGTRLTVL.

Details on this clone: The CDR3 ends on some other residue instead of the conserved phenylalanine or tryptophan, so this is likely a read error. The DNA is left out, because the CDR3 cannot be placed on it with certainty; the CDR3 is given as TCRdb lists it. The chain carries TRBV11-2 and TRBJ1-5. Germline V gene data show CDR1 as SGHAT and CDR2 as FQNNGV. The CDR3 has 9 amino acids, counting both end residues. This CDR3 reads CASSCPCGV.

This CDR3 is CASSLDWGDEQYF. In DNA form, the CDR3 reads TGTGCCAGCAGCTTGGATTGGGGTGACGAGCAGTACTTC. The rearrangement uses TRBV7-2 and TRBJ2-7, with unresolved D. Germline V lookup: CDR1 SGHTA, CDR2 FQGNSA. The CDR3 consists of 13 residues. V was trimmed by 3 bases and J by 5 bases, leaving 11 bases between them. Filled out from reference TRBV7-2 and TRBJ2-7, the complete variable domain reads GAGVSQSPSNKVTEKGKDVELRCDPISGHTALYWYRQSLGQGLEFLIYFQGNSAPDKSGLPSDRFSAERTGGSVSTLTIQRTQQEDSAVYLCASSLDWGDEQYFGPGTRLTVT.

The chain joins TRBV19 to TRBJ2-7; D is unresolved. Germline V gene sequence: CDR1 LNHDA, CDR2 SQIVND (reference sequence). The CDR3 runs 14 residues. V was cut by 2 bases and J by 2 bases, with 10 bases left in between. The CDR3 bases are TGTGCCAGTAGTATATCCGGTGAGGCCTACGAGCAGTACTTC. Translated: CASSISGEAYEQYF.

The chain couples TRBV7-2 to TRBJ2-5, with D hard to call. CDR1 and CDR2 from the germline V gene are SGHTA and FQGNSA. This CDR3 has 12 residues. V lost 1 base, J lost 5 bases, and 5 bases lay in between. The CDR3 region is CASSLGRETQYF. The CDR3 bases are TGTGCCAGCAGCTTAGGCAGGGAGACCCAGTACTTC.

The rearrangement joins TRBV5-4 to TRBJ1-1, with no clear D. V lost 0 bases and J lost 1, with 22 bases in between. The CDR3 covers 19 residues. Germline V CDR1 and CDR2: SGHNT, YYREEE (reference sequence). CDR3 protein: CASSLGLSFGPSENTEAFF. CDR3 DNA sequence: TGTGCCAGCAGCTTGGGACTTTCTTTTGGACCCTCAGAGAACACTGAAGCTTTCTTT. The whole variable domain, filled in from reference TRBV5-4 and TRBJ1-1, reads ETGVTQSPTHLIKTRGQQVTLRCSSQSGHNTVSWYQQALGQGPQFIFQYYREEENGRGNFPPRFSGLQFPNYSSELNVNALELDDSALYLCASSLGLSFGPSENTEAFFGQGTRLTVV.

V is TRBV14 and J is TRBJ1-1; D is unresolved. Trimming stripped 1 base from V and 1 base from J, with 4 bases between. Germline V gene data show CDR1 as SGHDN and CDR2 as FVKESK. CDR3 length: 13 amino acids. The CDR3 protein is CASSQGRNTEAFF. CDR3 nucleotides: TGTGCCAGCAGCCAAGGCAGGAACACTGAAGCTTTCTTT.

The rearrangement joins TRBV9 to TRBJ2-1; no reliable D call. V lost 2 bases to trimming and J lost 3 bases, with 15 bases between them. CDR1 is SGDLS and CDR2 is YYNGEE in the germline V gene. The length of the CDR3 is 16 residues. Written as DNA, the CDR3 is TGTGCCAGCAGCGTCCAGGCCGGAACTTACTACAATGAGCAGTTCTTC. Translation gives CASSVQAGTYYNEQFF. The variable domain in full, with the rest retrieved from reference TRBV9 and TRBJ2-1, is DSGVTQTPKHLITATGQRVTLRCSPRSGDLSVYWYQQSLDQGLQFLIQYYNGEERAKGNILERFSAQQFPDLHSELNLSSLELGDSALYFCASSVQAGTYYNEQFFGPGTRLTVL.

V is TRBV6-1 and J is TRBJ1-6; D is possibly TRBD1 (5 bases). Trimming pared 2 bases from V and 7 bases from J, leaving 12 bases between. Germline V gene data show CDR1 as MNHNS and CDR2 as SASEGT. CDR3 size: 15 residues. In nucleotides, the CDR3 is TGTGCCAGCAGTGAATATGCAGGGACCAATTCACCCCTCCACTTT. Translating it yields CASSEYAGTNSPLHF.

The rearrangement joins TRBV5-5 to TRBJ1-3; no firm D call. Between the trimmed V and J ends, which lost 4 bases and 0 bases, there was a span of 11 bases. CDR3 length equals 15 residues. Germline V gene sequence: CDR1 SGHKS, CDR2 YYEKEE (reference sequence). CDR3 region: CASSPDGYSGNTIYF. In DNA form, the CDR3 reads TGTGCCAGCAGCCCCGACGGATACTCTGGAAACACCATATATTTT.

This chain links TRBV27 with TRBJ2-7; TRBD1 aligns across 8 bases. The J segment lost 1 base and the V segment lost 8 bases, leaving 4 bases of the junction unmatched. The CDR3 extends over 13 amino acids. The germline V gene has CDR1 MNHEY and CDR2 SMNVEV (reference sequence). Here the CDR3 reads CASGTGGSYEQYF. The CDR3 region has the DNA TGTGCCAGCGGCACAGGGGGATCCTACGAGCAGTACTTC.

This clone was seen a few times. The chain is built from TRBV5-1 and TRBJ1-2; D ambiguous. CDR3 length equals 13 residues. Germline V gene lookup returns CDR1 SGHRS and CDR2 YFSETQ. The germline V and J ends were trimmed by 4 bases and 5 bases, with 12 bases remaining between them. DNA for the CDR3: TGCGCCAGCAGCCCAGGAACCCTTTATGGCTACACCTTC. Translated: CASSPGTLYGYTF. Full variable domain (rest looked up from reference TRBV5-1 and TRBJ1-2): KAGVTQTPRYLIKTRGQQVTLSCSPISGHRSVSWYQQTPGQGLQFLFEYFSETQRNKGNFPGRFSGRQFSNSRSEMNVSTLELGDSALYLCASSPGTLYGYTFGSGTRLTVV.

The CDR3 nucleotides read TGTGCCAGCAGCCTCGGACAGGGCTCCTACGAGCAGTACTTC. This sequence encodes CASSLGQGSYEQYF. The chain recombines TRBV5-4 with TRBJ2-7, with 8 bases aligning to TRBD1. The CDR3 runs to 14 residues. Germline V gene data show CDR1 as SGHNT and CDR2 as YYREEE (reference sequence). V was clipped by 4 bases and J by 0 bases; unmatched bases: 3.

The CDR3 DNA reads TGTGCCAGCAGCTTGTATCTAGCGGGGACTGAGACCCAGTACTTC. Its protein is CASSLYLAGTETQYF. V usage is TRBV5-4 and J usage is TRBJ2-5, with 9 bases aligning to TRBD2. The CDR3 extends over 15 amino acids. Germline V gives CDR1 SGHNT, CDR2 YYREEE (reference sequence). V lost 1 base, J lost 5 bases, and 6 bases stayed unmatched.

The V and J genes are TRBV5-1 and TRBJ2-5; TRBD1 matches 10 bases. The V gene's germline CDR1 is SGHRS and CDR2 YFSETQ. This CDR3 spans 15 amino acids. V trimming: 4 bases; J trimming: 5 bases; junction bases outside the gene matches: 8. This CDR3 is CASSRRQGAGETQYF. The CDR3 nucleotides are TGCGCCAGCAGCAGGAGACAGGGGGCAGGGGAGACCCAGTACTTC. Full variable domain (outside the CDR3, taken from reference TRBV5-1 and TRBJ2-5): KAGVTQTPRYLIKTRGQQVTLSCSPISGHRSVSWYQQTPGQGLQFLFEYFSETQRNKGNFPGRFSGRQFSNSRSEMNVSTLELGDSALYLCASSRRQGAGETQYFGPGTRLLVL.

The chain recombines TRBV19 with TRBJ1-6, with D possibly being TRBD1 (5 bases). The CDR3 runs to 13 residues. In germline, CDR1 is LNHDA, CDR2 SQIVND (reference sequence). The V end was cut by 4 bases, the J end by 9 bases, with 10 bases between. CDR3 coding DNA: TGTGCCAGTAGTACCGGGACCGGTTCACCCCTCCACTTT. Protein product: CASSTGTGSPLHF.

This clone was counted only a few times. The V gene is TRBV19, the J gene TRBJ2-6; a weak D match, TRBD1 (6 bases). The germline V and J ends were trimmed by 5 bases and 0 bases, with 11 bases remaining between them. Per the germline V gene, CDR1 is LNHDA and CDR2 is SQIVND (reference sequence). This CDR3 is 16 amino acids long. CDR3 protein: CASSVGQFSGANVLTF. In DNA form, the CDR3 reads TGTGCCAGTAGTGTTGGACAGTTCTCTGGGGCCAACGTCCTGACTTTC.

The chain carries TRBV20-1 and TRBJ1-2; D may be TRBD1 (6 bases). Germline CDR1 is DFQATT and CDR2 is SNEGSKA (reference sequence). This CDR3 spans 10 amino acids. The V end lost 5 bases, the J end lost 7 bases, and 8 bases lay between the germline ends. The CDR3 coding sequence is TGCAGTGCTTACAGGGTTGGCTACACCTTC. Translation gives CSAYRVGYTF.

This chain links TRBV28 with TRBJ1-5; D call uncertain. Germline V gene sequence: CDR1 MDHEN, CDR2 SYDVKM. Trimming shortened V by 2 bases and J by 1 base, and 15 bases separated the two germline ends. The CDR3 totals 17 residues. The CDR3: CASSLMGQLWSNQPQHF. The CDR3 DNA reads TGTGCCAGCAGTTTAATGGGCCAATTATGGAGCAATCAGCCCCAGCATTTT. Supplemented by reference TRBV28 and TRBJ1-5, the full variable domain reads DVKVTQSSRYLVKRTGEKVFLECVQDMDHENMFWYRQDPGLGLRLIYFSYDVKMKEKGDIPEGYSVSREKKERFSLILESASTNQTSMYLCASSLMGQLWSNQPQHFGDGTRLSIL.